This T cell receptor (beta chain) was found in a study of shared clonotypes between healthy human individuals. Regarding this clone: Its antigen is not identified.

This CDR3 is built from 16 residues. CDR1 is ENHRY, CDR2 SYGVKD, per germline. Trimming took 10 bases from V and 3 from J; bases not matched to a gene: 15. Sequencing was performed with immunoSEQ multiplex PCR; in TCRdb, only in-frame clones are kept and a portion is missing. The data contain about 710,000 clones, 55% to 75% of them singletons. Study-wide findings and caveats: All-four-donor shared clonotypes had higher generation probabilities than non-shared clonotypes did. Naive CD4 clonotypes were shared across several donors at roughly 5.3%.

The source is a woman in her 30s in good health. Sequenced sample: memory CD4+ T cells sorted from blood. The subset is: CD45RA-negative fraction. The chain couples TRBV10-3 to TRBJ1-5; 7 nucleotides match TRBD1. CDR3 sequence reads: CATHDTGQGDNQPQHF. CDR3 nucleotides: TGTGCCACTCATGATACAGGGCAGGGGGACAATCAGCCCCAGCATTTT.